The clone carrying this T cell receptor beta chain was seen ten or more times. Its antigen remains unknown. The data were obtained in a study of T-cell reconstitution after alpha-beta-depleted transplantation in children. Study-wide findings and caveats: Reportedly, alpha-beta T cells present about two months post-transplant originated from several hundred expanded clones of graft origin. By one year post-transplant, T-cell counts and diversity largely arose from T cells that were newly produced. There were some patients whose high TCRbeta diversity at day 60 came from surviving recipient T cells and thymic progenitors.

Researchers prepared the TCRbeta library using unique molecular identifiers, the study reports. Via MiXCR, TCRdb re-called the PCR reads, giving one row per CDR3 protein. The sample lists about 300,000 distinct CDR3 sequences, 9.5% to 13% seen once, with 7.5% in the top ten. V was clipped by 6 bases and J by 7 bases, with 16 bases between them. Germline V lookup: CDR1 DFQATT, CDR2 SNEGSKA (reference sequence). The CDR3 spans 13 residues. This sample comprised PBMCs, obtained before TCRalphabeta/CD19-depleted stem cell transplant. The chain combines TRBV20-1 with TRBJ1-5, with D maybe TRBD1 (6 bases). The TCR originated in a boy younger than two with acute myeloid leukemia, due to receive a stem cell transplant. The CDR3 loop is CSAVIQGRQPQHF. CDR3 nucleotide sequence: TGCAGTGCCGTAATCCAGGGGCGGCAGCCCCAGCATTTT.